Listed here is a single T cell receptor (beta chain). Its antigen is still unknown. The data were obtained in a study of early T cells in non-severe SARS-CoV-2 infection. The study's findings and limits: VDJdb matching skewed toward anti-spike CD8 responses, missing private and CD4 specificities.

TCRdb fed the 5' RACE reads into MiXCR, producing one record per CDR3 protein. The sample consists of some 46,000 distinct CDR3 sequences, around 6.1% of them appearing once. The V end was cut by 2 bases, the J end by 1 base, with 8 bases between. The CDR3 runs 15 residues. The germline V gene has CDR1 SGHVS and CDR2 FNYEAQ. The chain recombines TRBV7-6 with TRBJ2-2, with no clear D. This TCR was sampled from an adult who was a healthcare worker with PCR-confirmed SARS-CoV-2 infection or an uninfected control (not recorded which). Sequencing was performed on whole blood. The CDR3 region has the DNA TGTGCCAGCAGCTTAAATAGACTGAACACCGGGGAGCTGTTTTTT. This encodes CASSLNRLNTGELFF.